Shown below are 27 T cell receptor beta chains from a single sample sequenced in a study of T-cell reconstitution after alpha-beta-depleted transplantation in children. Library preparation (for TCRbeta) was performed with unique molecular identifiers. TCRdb re-called the PCR reads with MiXCR, one entry per CDR3 protein. The data show about 70,000 distinct CDR3 sequences, with roughly 10% seen just once and about 13% held by the top ten. The material sequenced was PBMCs, taken before TCRalphabeta/CD19-depleted stem cell transplant. These receptor sequences come from a boy aged 10-17 years with acute myeloid leukemia, due to receive a stem cell transplant.

There are many counts of this clonotype. The chain recombines TRBV7-9 with TRBJ2-3, with D possibly matching TRBD2 (6 bases). Germline V gene lookup returns CDR1 SEHNR and CDR2 FQNEAQ (reference sequence). Trimming took off 3 bases at V and 1 base at J, with 11 bases between the two ends. This CDR3 has 15 residues. DNA for the CDR3: TGTGCCAGCAGCTTTCCTTGGGGGGGCACAGATACGCAGTATTTT. It encodes CASSFPWGGTDTQYF.

The table lists this clonotype with many counts. V usage is TRBV7-3 and J usage is TRBJ2-3; TRBD2 is a possible D gene (6 bases). V lost 4 bases and J 2 bases, leaving 10 bases between the germline ends. The germline V gene has CDR1 SGHTA and CDR2 FQGTGA. This CDR3 is built from 14 residues. The CDR3 nucleotides read TGTGCCAGCAGCTATAGCGGCTACACAGATACGCAGTATTTT. As protein: CASSYSGYTDTQYF.

At least ten counts were recorded for this clonotype. CDR3: CASSLFGPASGRAYEQYF. CDR3 nucleotide sequence: TGTGCCAGCAGCTTGTTTGGGCCGGCTAGCGGGAGGGCCTACGAGCAGTACTTC. The chain links TRBV11-2 to TRBJ2-7, with 12 positions matching TRBD2. J lost 2 bases, V lost 3 bases, and 11 bases had no gene match. Germline CDR1 reads SGHAT; CDR2 reads FQNNGV. The CDR3 length is 18 residues.

The CDR3: CASAPGALIGNTIYF. For the CDR3, the DNA is TGTGCCAGCGCCCCTGGGGCGCTGATTGGAAACACCATATATTTT. The chain recombines TRBV3-1 with TRBJ1-3; D possibly corresponds to TRBD1 (5 bases). Per germline, CDR1 LGHDT and CDR2 YNNKEL (reference sequence). This CDR3 is 15 amino acids long. V lost 8 bases and J lost 3, with 17 bases in between.

Worth noting for this clonotype: With a much larger clone just one base away, this may be a read error. The genes are TRBV27 and TRBJ1-1, with D possibly being TRBD1 (5 bases). Trimming took off 3 bases at V and 0 bases at J, with 14 bases between the two ends. Germline CDR1 and CDR2: MNHEY and SMNVEV (reference sequence). The CDR3 has 16 amino acids. The CDR3 loop reads CASSFSTAPMNTEAFF. The CDR3 DNA sequence: TGTGCCAGCAGTTTTTCGACAGCCCCTATGAACACTGAAGCTTTCTTT.

This clonotype was counted ten times or more. The genes are TRBV12-3 or TRBV12-4 and TRBJ2-3, with 10 bases identical to TRBD1. The junction had 5 bases not matched to a gene; V was cut back by 6 bases and J by 2 bases. The CDR3 loop spans 15 amino acids. CDR3 amino acids: CASRPGTGATDTQYF. In nucleotides, the CDR3 is TGTGCCAGCAGGCCCGGGACAGGGGCCACAGATACGCAGTATTTT.

This clonotype was counted a single time. Given a much more abundant clone one base away, this may be a read error. The chain recombines TRBV7-6 with TRBJ1-6; 7 positions match TRBD1. The CDR3 totals 15 residues. Germline V CDR1 and CDR2: SGHVS, FNYEAQ. After removal of 1 base from V and 9 bases from J, the junction contained 6 bases not matched to a gene. CDR3 loop: CASSLGGTVVSPLHF. For the CDR3, the DNA is TGTGCCAGCAGCTTAGGAGGGACAGTGGTTTCACCCCTCCACTTT. The whole variable domain, remainder taken from reference TRBV7-6 and TRBJ1-6, is GAGVSQSPRYKVTKRGQDVALRCDPISGHVSLYWYRQALGQGPEFLTYFNYEAQQDKSGLPNDRFSAERPEGSISTLTIQRTEQRDSAMYRCASSLGGTVVSPLHFGNGTRLTVT.

The rearrangement uses TRBV5-1 and TRBJ2-3; 12 positions agree with TRBD2. V shed 3 bases and J 0 bases; nucleotides not matched to a gene: 2. The germline V gene encodes CDR1 SGHRS and CDR2 YFSETQ. The CDR3 has 16 amino acids. The CDR3 DNA sequence: TGCGCCAGCAGCTCGCTAGCGGGGGGGAGCACAGATACGCAGTATTTT. Protein: CASSSLAGGSTDTQYF.

This chain links TRBV18 with TRBJ1-1, with no clear D. The CDR3 consists of 13 residues. V was clipped by 2 bases and J by 1 base, with 5 bases between them. The V gene's germline CDR1 is KGHSH and CDR2 LQKENI. CDR3 amino acids: CASSPMPNTEAFF. CDR3 DNA sequence: TGTGCCAGCTCACCAATGCCGAACACTGAAGCTTTCTTT.

There are many counts of this clonotype. CDR3 protein: CASSRGGEGEKLFF. The CDR3 DNA is TGTGCCAGCTCCCGGGGGGGAGAGGGAGAAAAACTGTTTTTT. J is TRBJ1-4 and V is TRBV6-1; D perhaps matches TRBD1 (5 bases). CDR3 size: 14 residues. V lost 8 bases and J lost 8, with 18 bases in between. CDR1 is MNHNS and CDR2 is SASEGT in the germline V gene.

This clonotype was detected ten times or more. V usage is TRBV20-1 and J usage is TRBJ2-3; 14 positions match TRBD2. Germline CDR1 and CDR2: DFQATT and SNEGSKA (reference sequence). CDR3 length: 15 residues. V was pared by 6 bases and J by 5 bases, with 7 bases of the junction left unmatched. The CDR3 loop is CSAKTSGRAIDTQYF. The DNA of the CDR3 is TGCAGTGCGAAGACTAGCGGGAGGGCGATAGATACGCAGTATTTT.

This clonotype was observed many times. The V call is TRBV28, the J call TRBJ2-1, with D possibly being TRBD2 (5 bases). The CDR3 is made up of 16 amino acids. V dropped 5 bases and J dropped 1 base, with 15 bases sitting between them. Germline CDR1 reads MDHEN; CDR2 reads SYDVKM. The CDR3 DNA sequence: TGTGCCAGCAGTCCACCGGGCGGGTATTCCTACAATGAGCAGTTCTTC. This translates into CASSPPGGYSYNEQFF.

This clonotype was found many times. The V call is TRBV11-2, the J call TRBJ2-5, with TRBD2 matching over 9 bases. The CDR3 spans 15 residues. CDR1 and CDR2 from the germline V gene are SGHAT and FQNNGV. Trimming removed 1 base from V and 4 bases from J; junction bases left unmatched: 4. DNA for the CDR3: TGTGCCAGCAGCTTAGTGACTAGCGGAGGAGAGACCCAGTACTTC. Translated, it gives CASSLVTSGGETQYF.

This clonotype was recorded many times. The chain has TRBV9 and TRBJ2-1; 7 nucleotides agree with TRBD1. The CDR3 loop spans 13 amino acids. The V gene end was trimmed by 3 bases and the J gene end by 6 bases; junction bases not matched to a gene: 3. Germline V gene sequence: CDR1 SGDLS, CDR2 YYNGEE. CDR3 loop: CASSGQGRNEQFF. In DNA form, the CDR3 reads TGTGCCAGCAGCGGACAGGGCCGCAATGAGCAGTTCTTC.

This rearrangement joins TRBV18 to TRBJ2-2; D remains ambiguous. With 0 bases removed from V and 2 bases from J, the gap between germline ends came to 10 bases. The CDR3 totals 16 residues. From germline, CDR1 is KGHSH and CDR2 LQKENI. CDR3 region: CASSPPSGSNTGELFF. DNA of the CDR3: TGTGCCAGCTCACCACCGTCGGGCAGTAACACCGGGGAGCTGTTTTTT.

This clonotype has a count of ten or more. CDR3 in DNA: TGTGCCAGCAGTTACCAGGGGGACTCTAGCACAGATACGCAGTATTTT. Its protein is CASSYQGDSSTDTQYF. J is TRBJ2-3 and V is TRBV6-5; D possibly corresponds to TRBD1 (7 bases). This CDR3 has 16 amino acids. V was cut by 2 bases and J by 0 bases, with 12 bases left in between. Germline V gene data show CDR1 as MNHEY and CDR2 as SVGAGI.

Notes on this clonotype: A much more abundant neighbour one base away suggests this may be a read error. The rearrangement links TRBV16 to TRBJ1-2; tentatively, D is TRBD1 (5 bases). This CDR3 contains 15 residues. V was shortened by 3 bases and J by 3 bases, with 14 bases between the two germline ends. Germline-derived CDR1 and CDR2 are KGHSY and FQNENV. The CDR3 sequence is CASSHGTKGDYGYTF. The CDR3 coding sequence is TGTGCCAGCAGCCACGGAACCAAAGGGGACTATGGCTACACCTTC.

This clonotype was counted a few times. This chain connects TRBV28 to TRBJ2-5; TRBD1 matches at 7 bases. V shed 11 bases, J shed 5 bases, and the junction held 11 bases outside the gene matches. The CDR3 is 13 residues long. CDR1 MDHEN and CDR2 SYDVKM come from the germline V gene. DNA for the CDR3: TGTGCCCACCGGAGACAGGGATCCGAGACCCAGTACTTC. Protein: CAHRRQGSETQYF.

Written as DNA, the CDR3 is TGCAGTGCTGGGGATACATACAGCTATGGCTACACCTTC. Encoded protein: CSAGDTYSYGYTF. This chain joins TRBV20-1 and TRBJ1-2, with unresolved D. With 5 bases removed from V and 4 bases from J, the gap between germline ends came to 14 bases. There are 13 residues in the CDR3. CDR1 DFQATT and CDR2 SNEGSKA come from the germline V gene (reference sequence).

This clonotype has ten or more counts. The chain uses TRBV5-1 and TRBJ2-5, with a possible D match to TRBD1 (6 bases). There are 15 residues in the CDR3. Germline V gene sequence: CDR1 SGHRS, CDR2 YFSETQ. V was cut by 0 bases and J by 5 bases, with 14 bases left in between. The CDR3 DNA follows: TGCGCCAGCAGCTTGGGTGGGGGCCCAACGGAGACCCAGTACTTC. Its protein product is CASSLGGGPTETQYF.

This clonotype was seen many times. The V call is TRBV11-2, the J call TRBJ1-1; D perhaps matches TRBD1 (6 bases). Germline V gene sequence: CDR1 SGHAT, CDR2 FQNNGV. The CDR3 sequence is 13 residues long. The V gene lost 5 bases and the J gene lost 8 bases, with 15 bases spanning the gap. The DNA for the CDR3 is TGTGCCAGCAGCCCAAGAACAGGGTTGGAAGCTTTCTTT. This codes for CASSPRTGLEAFF.

This clonotype occurred once. The rearrangement joins TRBV4-2 to TRBJ2-6; a possible D gene is TRBD2 (5 bases). The CDR3 extends over 15 amino acids. In germline, CDR1 is LGHNA, CDR2 YNFKEQ. Trimming left V 1 base short and J 2 bases short, with 6 bases between. This CDR3 is CASSQGETGANVLTF. The CDR3 DNA sequence: TGTGCCAGCAGCCAAGGGGAGACTGGGGCCAACGTCCTGACTTTC.

This clonotype was observed many times. The chain links TRBV7-3 to TRBJ1-2; 8 bases are a match to TRBD1. Germline loops: CDR1 SGHTA, CDR2 FQGTGA. V was clipped by 5 bases and J by 2 bases; unmatched bases: 10. The CDR3 has 16 amino acids. CDR3 bases: TGTGCCAGCAGCCGGGACAGGCCCTATTGGAACTATGGCTACACCTTC. Its translation is CASSRDRPYWNYGYTF. The full variable domain, with the rest looked up from reference TRBV7-3 and TRBJ1-2, is GAGVSQTPSNKVTEKGKYVELRCDPISGHTALYWYRQSLGQGPEFLIYFQGTGAADDSGLPNDRFFAVRPEGSVSTLKIQRTERGDSAVYLCASSRDRPYWNYGYTFGSGTRLTVV.

This clonotype was observed at least ten times. The chain links TRBV12-3 or TRBV12-4 to TRBJ1-4; D gene unclear. V gave up 6 bases and J gave up 8 bases, with 7 bases separating them. This CDR3 spans 11 amino acids. The CDR3 nucleotides are TGTGCCAGCAGCTCTCTGGAAAAACTGTTTTTT. Encoded protein: CASSSLEKLFF.

This clonotype has ten or more counts. The chain is built from TRBV21-1 and TRBJ1-1; the table's D call, TRBD1, was not checked against the DNA. TRBV21-1 is shown as a pseudogene. There are 14 residues in the CDR3. The CDR3 DNA sequence: TGTGCCAGCAGCCCCCCCCTCATGAACACTGAAGCTTTCTTT. Translating gives CASSPPLMNTEAFF.

The chain couples TRBV18 to TRBJ2-5; D is perhaps TRBD2 (6 bases). The CDR3 has 15 residues. Between the trimmed V and J ends, which lost 3 bases and 5 bases, there was a span of 16 bases. Germline CDR1 KGHSH, CDR2 LQKENI. CDR3 DNA sequence: TGTGCCAGCTCACCTTTAAACGGGGGTATGGAGACCCAGTACTTC. This sequence encodes CASSPLNGGMETQYF.

This clonotype was seen repeatedly, ten times or more. The J gene is TRBJ2-1, the V gene TRBV7-8, with TRBD1 identical over 10 bases. The germline CDR1 and CDR2 sequences are SGHVS and FQNEAQ. Germline trimming cut 7 bases from V and 6 bases from J; bases unmatched to any gene: 9. The CDR3 consists of 15 residues. The CDR3 DNA reads TGTGCCAGCACCTTTGGGGACAGGGGCGGCAATGAGCAGTTCTTC. Translation: CASTFGDRGGNEQFF.